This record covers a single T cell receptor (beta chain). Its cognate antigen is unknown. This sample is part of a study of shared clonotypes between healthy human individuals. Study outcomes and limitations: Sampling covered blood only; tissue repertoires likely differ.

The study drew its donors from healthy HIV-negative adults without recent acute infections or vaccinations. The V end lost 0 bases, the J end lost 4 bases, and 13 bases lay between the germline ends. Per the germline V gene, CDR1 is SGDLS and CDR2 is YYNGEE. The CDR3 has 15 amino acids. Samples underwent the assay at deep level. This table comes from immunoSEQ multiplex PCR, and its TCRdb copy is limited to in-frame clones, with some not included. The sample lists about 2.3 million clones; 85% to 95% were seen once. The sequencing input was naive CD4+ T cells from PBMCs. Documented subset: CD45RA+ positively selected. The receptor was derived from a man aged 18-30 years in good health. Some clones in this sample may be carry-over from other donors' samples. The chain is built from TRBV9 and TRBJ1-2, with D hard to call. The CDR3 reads CASSVGPTGSYGYTF. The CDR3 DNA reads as TGTGCCAGCAGCGTAGGACCGACCGGGAGCTATGGCTACACCTTC.